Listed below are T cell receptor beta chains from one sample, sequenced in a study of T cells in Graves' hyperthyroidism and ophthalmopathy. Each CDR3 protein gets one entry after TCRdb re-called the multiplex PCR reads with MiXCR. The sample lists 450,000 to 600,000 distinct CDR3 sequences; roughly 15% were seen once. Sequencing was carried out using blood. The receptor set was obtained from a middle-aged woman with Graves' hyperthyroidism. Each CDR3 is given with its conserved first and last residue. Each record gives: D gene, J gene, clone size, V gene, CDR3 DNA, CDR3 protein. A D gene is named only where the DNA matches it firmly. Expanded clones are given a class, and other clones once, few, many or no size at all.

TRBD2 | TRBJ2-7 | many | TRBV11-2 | TGTGCCAGCAGCTTAGCTAGCGGGAGAGTAAACGAGCAGTACTTC | CASSLASGRVNEQYF
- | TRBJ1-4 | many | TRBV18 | TGTGCCAGCTCACCAGTTCCTAATGAAAAACTGTTTTTT | CASSPVPNEKLFF
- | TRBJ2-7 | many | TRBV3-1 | TGTGCCAGCAGCCAAGCCTACTACGAGCAGTACTTC | CASSQAYYEQYF
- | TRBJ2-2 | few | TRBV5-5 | TGTGCCAGCAGCTTGGAGGCGGGATATGGCGGGGAGCTGTTTTTT | CASSLEAGYGGELFF
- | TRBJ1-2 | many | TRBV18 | TGTGCCAGCTCACCACAACCGGAACAGATCTATGGCTACACCTTC | CASSPQPEQIYGYTF
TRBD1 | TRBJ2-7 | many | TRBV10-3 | TGTGCCATCACGGCCGGGACAGGGACGTACGAGCAGTACTTC | CAITAGTGTYEQYF
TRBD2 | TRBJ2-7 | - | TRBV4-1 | TGCGCCAGCAGCCAAGGGGCTAGCGGGGCTGGAGAGCAGCACTTC | CASSQGASGAGEQHF
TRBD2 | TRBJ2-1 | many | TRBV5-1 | TGCGCCAGCAGCTTAAGGACTAGCGGGGAAACGGGTGAGCAGTTCTTC | CASSLRTSGETGEQFF
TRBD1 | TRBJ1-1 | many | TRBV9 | TGTGCCAGCAGCCCAACAGGGGGCGTGAACACTGAAGCTTTCTTT | CASSPTGGVNTEAFF
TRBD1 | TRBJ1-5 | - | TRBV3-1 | TGTGCCAGCAGCCAAAGTAGGACAGGGGGCAGCAATCAGCCCCAGCATTTT | CASSQSRTGGSNQPQHF
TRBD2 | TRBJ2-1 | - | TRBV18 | TGTGCCAGCTCACCTGCGGGACTAGCGAGCGGTGAGCAGTTCTTC | CASSPAGLASGEQFF
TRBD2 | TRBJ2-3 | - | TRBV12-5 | TGTGCTAGTGGTTTGGTACTAGCGGGAGGGCCTGATACACAGTATTTT | CASGLVLAGGPDTQYF
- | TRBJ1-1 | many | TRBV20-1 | TGCAGTGCTAGATTCGAGGGGTCAAACACTGAAGCTTTCTTT | CSARFEGSNTEAFF
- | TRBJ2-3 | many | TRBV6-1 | TGTGCCAGCAGAAACAGGGGCACAGATACGCAGTATTTT | CASRNRGTDTQYF
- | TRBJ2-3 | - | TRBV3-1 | TGTGCCAGCAGCCAAGATCGTCGTGGGGTTGGAGGCACAGATACGCAGTATTTT | CASSQDRRGVGGTDTQYF